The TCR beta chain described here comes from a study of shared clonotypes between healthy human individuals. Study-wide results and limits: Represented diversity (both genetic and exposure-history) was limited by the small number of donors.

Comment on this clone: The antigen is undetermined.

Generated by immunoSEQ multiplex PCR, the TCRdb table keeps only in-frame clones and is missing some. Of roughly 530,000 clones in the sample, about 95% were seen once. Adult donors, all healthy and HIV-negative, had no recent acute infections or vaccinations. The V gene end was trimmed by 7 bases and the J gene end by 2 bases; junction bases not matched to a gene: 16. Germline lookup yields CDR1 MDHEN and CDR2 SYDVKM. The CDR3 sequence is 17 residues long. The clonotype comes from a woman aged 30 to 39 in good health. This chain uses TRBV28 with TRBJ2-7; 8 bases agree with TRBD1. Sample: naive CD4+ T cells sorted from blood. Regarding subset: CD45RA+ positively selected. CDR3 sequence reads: CASISGQDLILPYEQYF. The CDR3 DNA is TGTGCCAGCATTTCGGGACAGGACCTCATCCTTCCCTACGAGCAGTACTTC.